This TCR beta chain was retrieved from a study of T cells after yellow fever vaccination. Trimming stripped 5 bases from V and 7 bases from J, with 15 bases between. This CDR3 comprises 14 residues. Per the germline V gene, CDR1 is MGHRA and CDR2 is YSYEKL. TCRdb reanalysed the 5' RACE reads using MiXCR and keeps one entry per CDR3 protein. Among about 320,000 distinct CDR3 sequences listed, 3.5% to 4.5% were seen once. The TCR comes from a man aged 18 to 29 who received the YFV17D yellow fever vaccine. The source was PBMCs, collected 15 days after the yellow fever booster vaccination. The J gene is TRBJ1-5, the V gene TRBV4-1; a weak D match, TRBD1 (6 bases). The CDR3 region has the DNA TGCGCCAGCAGCTCTTTGGGGGGCGGGCAGCCCCAGCATTTT. As protein: CASSSLGGGQPQHF.